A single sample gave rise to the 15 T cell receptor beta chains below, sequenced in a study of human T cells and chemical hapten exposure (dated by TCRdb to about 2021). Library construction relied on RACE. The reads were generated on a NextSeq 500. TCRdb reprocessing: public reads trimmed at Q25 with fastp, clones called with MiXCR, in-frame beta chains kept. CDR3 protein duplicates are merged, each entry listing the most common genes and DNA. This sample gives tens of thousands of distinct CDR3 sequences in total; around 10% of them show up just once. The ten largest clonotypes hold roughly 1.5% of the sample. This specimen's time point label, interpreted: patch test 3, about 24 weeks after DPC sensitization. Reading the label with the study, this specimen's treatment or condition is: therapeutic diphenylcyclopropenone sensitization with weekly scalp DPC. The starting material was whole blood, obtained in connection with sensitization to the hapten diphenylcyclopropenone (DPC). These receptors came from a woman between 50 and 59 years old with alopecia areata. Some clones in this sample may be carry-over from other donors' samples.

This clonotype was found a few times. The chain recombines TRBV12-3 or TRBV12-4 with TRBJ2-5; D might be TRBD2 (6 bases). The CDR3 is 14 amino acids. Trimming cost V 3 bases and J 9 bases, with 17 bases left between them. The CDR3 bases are TGTGCCAGCAGTTTCCTACTAGCCGGTGGGGCCCAGTACTTC. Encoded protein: CASSFLLAGGAQYF.

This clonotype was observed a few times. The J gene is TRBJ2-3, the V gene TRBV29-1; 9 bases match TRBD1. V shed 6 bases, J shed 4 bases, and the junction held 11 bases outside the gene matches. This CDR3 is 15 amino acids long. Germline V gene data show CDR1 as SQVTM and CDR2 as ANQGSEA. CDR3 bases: TGCAGCGTAGGACCGGGACAGGGTATTTCAGATACGCAGTATTTT. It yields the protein CSVGPGQGISDTQYF.

The CDR3 sequence: CASSQEPGPDATQYF. In nucleotides, the CDR3 is TGCGCCAGCAGCCAAGAACCGGGACCCGACGCGACGCAGTATTTT. The chain links TRBV4-3 to TRBJ2-3; tentatively, D is TRBD1 or TRBD2 (5 bases each). V lost 0 bases and J lost 9, with 16 bases in between. The germline V gene encodes CDR1 LGHNA and CDR2 YSLEER. The CDR3 is 15 amino acids.

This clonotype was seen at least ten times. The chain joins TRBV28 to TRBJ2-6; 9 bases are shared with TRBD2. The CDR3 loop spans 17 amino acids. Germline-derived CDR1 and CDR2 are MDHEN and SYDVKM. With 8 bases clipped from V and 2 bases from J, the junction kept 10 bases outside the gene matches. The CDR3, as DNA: TGTGCCAGCTCCGAAAGCGGGAGGTTAACTGGGGCCAACGTCCTGACTTTC. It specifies CASSESGRLTGANVLTF.

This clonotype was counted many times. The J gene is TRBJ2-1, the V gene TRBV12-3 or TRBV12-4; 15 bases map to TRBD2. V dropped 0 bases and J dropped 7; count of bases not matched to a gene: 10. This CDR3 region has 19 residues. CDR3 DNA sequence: TGTGCCAGCAGTTTAGCGCTTTTCGGACTAGCGGGAGGGGGTAATGAGCAGTTCTTC. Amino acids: CASSLALFGLAGGGNEQFF.

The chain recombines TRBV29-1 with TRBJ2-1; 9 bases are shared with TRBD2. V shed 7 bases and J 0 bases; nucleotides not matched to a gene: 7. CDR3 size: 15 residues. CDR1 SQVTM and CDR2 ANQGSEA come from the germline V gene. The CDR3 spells CSAAAGGPSYNEQFF. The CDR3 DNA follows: TGCAGCGCTGCGGCGGGAGGGCCCTCCTACAATGAGCAGTTCTTC.

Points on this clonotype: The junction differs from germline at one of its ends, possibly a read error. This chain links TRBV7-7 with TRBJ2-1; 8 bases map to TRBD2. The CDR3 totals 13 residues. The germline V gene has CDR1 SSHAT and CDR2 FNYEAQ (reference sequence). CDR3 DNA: TGTGCTAGCAGCCCCCGGGGGGGCAATGAGCAGTTCTTC. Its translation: CASSPRGGNEQFF.

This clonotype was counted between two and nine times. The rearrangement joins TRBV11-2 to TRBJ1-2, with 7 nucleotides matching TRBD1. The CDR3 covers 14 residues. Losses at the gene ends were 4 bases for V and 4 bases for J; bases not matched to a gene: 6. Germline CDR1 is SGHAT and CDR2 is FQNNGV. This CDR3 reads CASSSTGRRYGYTF. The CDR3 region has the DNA TGTGCCAGCAGCTCGACAGGGCGTCGCTATGGCTACACCTTC. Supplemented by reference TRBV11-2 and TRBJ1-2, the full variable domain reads EAGVAQSPRYKIIEKRQSVAFWCNPISGHATLYWYQQILGQGPKLLIQFQNNGVVDDSQLPKDRFSAERLKGVDSTLKIQPAKLEDSAVYLCASSSTGRRYGYTFGSGTRLTVV.

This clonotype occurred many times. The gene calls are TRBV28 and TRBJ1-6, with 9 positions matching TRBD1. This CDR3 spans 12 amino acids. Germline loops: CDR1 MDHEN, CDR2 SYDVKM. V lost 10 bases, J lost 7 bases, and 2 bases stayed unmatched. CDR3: CATGQGNSPLHF. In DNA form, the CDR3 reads TGTGCCACCGGACAGGGGAATTCACCCCTCCACTTT. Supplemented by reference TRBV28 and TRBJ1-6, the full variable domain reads DVKVTQSSRYLVKRTGEKVFLECVQDMDHENMFWYRQDPGLGLRLIYFSYDVKMKEKGDIPEGYSVSREKKERFSLILESASTNQTSMYLCATGQGNSPLHFGNGTRLTVT.

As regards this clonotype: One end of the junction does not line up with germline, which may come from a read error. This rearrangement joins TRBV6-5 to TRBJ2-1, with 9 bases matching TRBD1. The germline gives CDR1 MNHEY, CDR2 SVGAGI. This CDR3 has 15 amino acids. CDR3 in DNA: TGTGTCAGCAGTCAAGACAGGGGGGACGGTAATGAGCAGTTCTTC. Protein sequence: CVSSQDRGDGNEQFF.

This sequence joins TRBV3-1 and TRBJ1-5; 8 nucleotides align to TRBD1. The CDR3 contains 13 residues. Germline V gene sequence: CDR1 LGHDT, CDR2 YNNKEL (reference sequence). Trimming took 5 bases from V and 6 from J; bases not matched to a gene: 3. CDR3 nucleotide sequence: TGTGCCAGCAGCACGACAGGGGTTCAGCCCCAGCATTTT. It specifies CASSTTGVQPQHF.

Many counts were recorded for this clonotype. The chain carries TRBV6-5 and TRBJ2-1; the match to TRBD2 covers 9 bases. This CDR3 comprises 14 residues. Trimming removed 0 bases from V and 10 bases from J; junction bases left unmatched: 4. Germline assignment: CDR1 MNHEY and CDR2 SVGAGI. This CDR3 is CASSYSLSGGEQFF. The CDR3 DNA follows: TGTGCCAGCAGTTACTCTTTGAGCGGGGGGGAGCAGTTCTTC.

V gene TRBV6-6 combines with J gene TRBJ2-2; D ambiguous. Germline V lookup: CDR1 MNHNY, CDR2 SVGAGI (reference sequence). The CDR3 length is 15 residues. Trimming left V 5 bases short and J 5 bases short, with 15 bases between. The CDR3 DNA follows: TGTGCCAGCAGTACCGATTACGTCGCGACCGGGGAGCTGTTTTTT. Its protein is CASSTDYVATGELFF.

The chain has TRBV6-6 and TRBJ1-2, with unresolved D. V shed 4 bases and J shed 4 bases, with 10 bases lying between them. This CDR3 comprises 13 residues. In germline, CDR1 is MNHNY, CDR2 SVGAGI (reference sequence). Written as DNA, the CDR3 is TGTGCCAGCAGTTGGGATCAGACCTATGGCTACACCTTC. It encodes CASSWDQTYGYTF.

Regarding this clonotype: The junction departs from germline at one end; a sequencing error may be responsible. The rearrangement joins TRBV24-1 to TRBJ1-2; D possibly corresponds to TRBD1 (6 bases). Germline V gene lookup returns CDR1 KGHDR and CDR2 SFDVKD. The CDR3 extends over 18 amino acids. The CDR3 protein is CATSDGGVDSPKYYGYTF. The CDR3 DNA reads TGTGCCACCAGTGATGGGGGAGTGGACAGCCCAAAGTACTACGGCTACACCTTC.